A single sample is the source of the 2 T cell receptor beta chains below, sequenced in a study of shared clonotypes between healthy human individuals. TCRdb's copy holds only in-frame clones and misses some; the assay was immunoSEQ multiplex PCR. The sample consists of under 1,100,000 clones, roughly 75% of them appearing once. The sequencing input was memory CD4+ T cells sorted from blood. Subset noted: CD45RA-negative fraction. The receptor source for this set is a young man in good health.

V and J are TRBV2 and TRBJ2-5; no firm D call. The CDR3 runs 13 residues. The germline gives CDR1 SNHLY, CDR2 FYNNEI. Trimming left V 7 bases short and J 1 base short, with 10 bases between. The CDR3 loop reads CASNLRSQETQYF. CDR3 DNA sequence: TGTGCCAGCAACCTCAGGTCCCAAGAGACCCAGTACTTC.

V gene TRBV19 combines with J gene TRBJ2-7; the match to TRBD1 covers 8 bases. Germline CDR1 and CDR2: LNHDA and SQIVND (reference sequence). With 5 bases clipped from V and 2 bases from J, the junction kept 5 bases outside the gene matches. The CDR3 contains 14 residues. CDR3 protein: CASSRQGPPYEQYF. CDR3 coding DNA: TGTGCCAGTAGTCGACAGGGGCCGCCCTACGAGCAGTACTTC.